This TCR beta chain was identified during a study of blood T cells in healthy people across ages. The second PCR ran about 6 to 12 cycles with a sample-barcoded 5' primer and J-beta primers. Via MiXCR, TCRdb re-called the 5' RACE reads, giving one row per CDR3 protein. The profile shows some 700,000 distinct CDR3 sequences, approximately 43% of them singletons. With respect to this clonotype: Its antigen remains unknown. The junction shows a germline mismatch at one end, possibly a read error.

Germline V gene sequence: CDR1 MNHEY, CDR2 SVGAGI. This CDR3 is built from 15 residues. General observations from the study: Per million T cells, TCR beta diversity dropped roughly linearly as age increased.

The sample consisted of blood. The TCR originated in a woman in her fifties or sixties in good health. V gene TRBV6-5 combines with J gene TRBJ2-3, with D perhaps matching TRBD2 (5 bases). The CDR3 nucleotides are TGTGTCAGCCGAAGGAGCGGAGCTAGCACAGATACGCAGTATTTT. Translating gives CVSRRSGASTDTQYF.